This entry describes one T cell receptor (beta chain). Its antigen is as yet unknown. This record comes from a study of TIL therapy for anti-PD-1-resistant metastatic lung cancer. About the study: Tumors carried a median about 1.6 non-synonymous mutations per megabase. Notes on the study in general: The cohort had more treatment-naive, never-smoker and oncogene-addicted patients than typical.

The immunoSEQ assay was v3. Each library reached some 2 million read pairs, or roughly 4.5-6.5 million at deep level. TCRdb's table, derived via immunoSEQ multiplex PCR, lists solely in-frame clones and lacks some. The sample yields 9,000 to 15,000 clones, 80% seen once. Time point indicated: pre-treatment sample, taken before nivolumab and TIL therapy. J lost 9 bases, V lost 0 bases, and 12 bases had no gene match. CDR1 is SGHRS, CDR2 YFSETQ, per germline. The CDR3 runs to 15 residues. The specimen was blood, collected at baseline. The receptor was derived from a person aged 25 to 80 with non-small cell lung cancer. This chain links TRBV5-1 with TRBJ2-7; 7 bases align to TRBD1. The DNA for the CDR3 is TGCGCCAGCAGCTTGGAACAGGGGACGAGGATAGGGCAGTACTTC. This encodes CASSLEQGTRIGQYF. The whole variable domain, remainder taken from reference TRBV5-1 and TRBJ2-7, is KAGVTQTPRYLIKTRGQQVTLSCSPISGHRSVSWYQQTPGQGLQFLFEYFSETQRNKGNFPGRFSGRQFSNSRSEMNVSTLELGDSALYLCASSLEQGTRIGQYFGPGTRLTVT.